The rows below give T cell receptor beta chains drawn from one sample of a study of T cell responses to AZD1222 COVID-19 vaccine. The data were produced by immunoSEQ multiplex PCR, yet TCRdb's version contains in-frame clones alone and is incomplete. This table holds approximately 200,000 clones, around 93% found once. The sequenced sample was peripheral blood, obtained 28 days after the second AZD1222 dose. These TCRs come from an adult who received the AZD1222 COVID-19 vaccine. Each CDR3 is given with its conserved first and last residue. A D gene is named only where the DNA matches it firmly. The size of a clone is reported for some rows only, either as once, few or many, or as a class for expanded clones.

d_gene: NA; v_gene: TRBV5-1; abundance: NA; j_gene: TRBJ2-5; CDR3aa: CASSRTRAEETQYF; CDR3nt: TGCGCCAGCAGCAGAACAAGGGCCGAGGAGACCCAGTACTTC
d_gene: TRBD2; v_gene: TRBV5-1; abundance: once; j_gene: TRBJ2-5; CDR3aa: CASSLQTSGDGETQYF; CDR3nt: TGCGCCAGCAGCTTGCAGACTAGCGGGGACGGAGAGACCCAGTACTTC
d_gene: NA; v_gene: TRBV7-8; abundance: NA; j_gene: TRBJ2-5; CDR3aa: CASRRVGETQYF; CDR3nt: TGTGCCAGCCGTCGGGTCGGGGAGACCCAGTACTTC
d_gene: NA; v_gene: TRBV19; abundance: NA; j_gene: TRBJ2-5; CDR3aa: CASSITGSQETQYF; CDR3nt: TGTGCCAGTAGTATTACAGGGAGCCAAGAGACCCAGTACTTC
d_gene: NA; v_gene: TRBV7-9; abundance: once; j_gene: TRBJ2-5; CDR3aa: CASSLAQGFQETQYF; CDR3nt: TGTGCCAGCAGCTTAGCCCAGGGATTCCAAGAGACCCAGTACTTC
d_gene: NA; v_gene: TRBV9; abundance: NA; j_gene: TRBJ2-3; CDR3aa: CASSRDPSDTQYF; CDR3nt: TGTGCCAGCAGCCGGGACCCATCAGATACGCAGTATTTT
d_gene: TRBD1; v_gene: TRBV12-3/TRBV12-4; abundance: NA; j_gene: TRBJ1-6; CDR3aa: CASSWGQNSPLHF; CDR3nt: TGTGCCAGCAGTTGGGGACAGAATTCACCCCTCCACTTT
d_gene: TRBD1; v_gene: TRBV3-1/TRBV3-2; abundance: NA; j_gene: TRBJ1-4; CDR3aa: CASSQGDRDEKLFF; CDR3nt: TGTGCCAGCAGCCAAGGGGACAGAGATGAAAAACTGTTTTTT
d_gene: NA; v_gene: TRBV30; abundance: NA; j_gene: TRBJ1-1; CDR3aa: CAWMRLPGDTEAFF; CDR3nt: TGTGCCTGGATGCGGTTGCCCGGGGACACTGAAGCTTTCTTT
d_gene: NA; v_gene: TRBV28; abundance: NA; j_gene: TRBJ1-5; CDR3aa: CASSYYRYSNQPQHF; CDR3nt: TGTGCCAGCAGTTACTACAGGTATAGCAATCAGCCCCAGCATTTT
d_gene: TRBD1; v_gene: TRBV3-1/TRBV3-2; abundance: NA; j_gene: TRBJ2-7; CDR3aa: CASSHGTGTGASEQYF; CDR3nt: TGTGCCAGCAGCCACGGAACCGGGACAGGGGCGAGCGAGCAGTACTTC
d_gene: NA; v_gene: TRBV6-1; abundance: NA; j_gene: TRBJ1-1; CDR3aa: CASSELRAVYGTEAFF; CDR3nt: TGTGCCAGCAGTGAACTCAGGGCGGTATATGGGACTGAAGCTTTCTTT
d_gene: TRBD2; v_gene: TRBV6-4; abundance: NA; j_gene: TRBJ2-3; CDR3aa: CASSQSRGGTDTQYF; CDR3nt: TGTGCCAGCAGTCAATCGCGGGGGGGGACAGATACGCAGTATTTT
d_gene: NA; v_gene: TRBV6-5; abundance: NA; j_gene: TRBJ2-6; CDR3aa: CASSYRGSGANVLTF; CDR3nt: TGTGCCAGCAGTTACAGGGGGTCTGGGGCCAACGTCCTGACTTTC
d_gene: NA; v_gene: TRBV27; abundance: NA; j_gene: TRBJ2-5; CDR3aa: CASSLWGGATETQYF; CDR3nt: TGTGCCAGCAGTTTATGGGGGGGGGCAACAGAGACCCAGTACTTC
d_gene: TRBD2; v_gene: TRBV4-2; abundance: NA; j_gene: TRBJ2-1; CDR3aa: CASSQTSGPSYNEQFF; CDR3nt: TGTGCCAGCAGCCAGACTAGCGGACCTTCCTACAATGAGCAGTTCTTC
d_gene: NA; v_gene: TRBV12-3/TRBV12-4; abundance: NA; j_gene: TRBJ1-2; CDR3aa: CASSRGGRGYTF; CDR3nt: TGTGCCAGCAGCCGAGGGGGTAGGGGCTACACCTTC
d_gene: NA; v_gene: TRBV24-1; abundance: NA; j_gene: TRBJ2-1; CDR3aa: CATGDGNNEQFF; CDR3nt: TGTGCCACCGGAGACGGGAACAATGAGCAGTTCTTC
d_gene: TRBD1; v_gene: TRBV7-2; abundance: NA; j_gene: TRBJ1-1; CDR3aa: CASSLGGQGTEAFF; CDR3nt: TGTGCCAGCAGCTTAGGGGGACAGGGCACTGAAGCTTTCTTT
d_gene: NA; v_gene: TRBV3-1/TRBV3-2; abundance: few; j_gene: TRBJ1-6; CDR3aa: CASSLGGAYNSPLHF; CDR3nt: TGTGCCAGCAGCCTGGGGGGTGCCTATAATTCACCCCTCCACTTT
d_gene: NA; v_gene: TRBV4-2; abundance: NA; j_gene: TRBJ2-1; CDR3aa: CASSQDRSGWNEQFF; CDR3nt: TGTGCCAGCAGCCAAGATCGGAGCGGATGGAATGAGCAGTTCTTC
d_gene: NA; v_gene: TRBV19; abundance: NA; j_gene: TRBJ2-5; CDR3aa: CASNAGSLQETQYF; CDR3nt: TGTGCCAGTAACGCCGGGAGCCTCCAAGAGACCCAGTACTTC
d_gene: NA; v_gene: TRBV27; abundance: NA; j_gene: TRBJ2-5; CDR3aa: CASSLSAAGTRETQYF; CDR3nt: TGTGCCAGCAGTTTATCCGCGGCAGGGACCCGAGAGACCCAGTACTTC
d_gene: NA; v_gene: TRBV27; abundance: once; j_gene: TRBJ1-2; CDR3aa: CASSLRSMTTDGYTF; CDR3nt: TGTGCCAGCAGTTTAAGGAGTATGACAACGGACGGCTACACCTTC
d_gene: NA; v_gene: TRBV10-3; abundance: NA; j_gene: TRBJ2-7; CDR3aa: CAISNSQGSSYEQYF; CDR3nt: TGTGCCATCAGTAATAGTCAGGGGAGCTCCTACGAGCAGTACTTC
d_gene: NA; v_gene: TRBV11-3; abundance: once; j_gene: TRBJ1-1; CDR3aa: CASSKQGNTEAFF; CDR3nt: TGTGCCAGCAGCAAACAGGGTAACACTGAAGCTTTCTTT
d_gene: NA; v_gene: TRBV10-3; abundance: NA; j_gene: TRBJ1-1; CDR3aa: CAIQRQGTEAFF; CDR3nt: TGTGCCATCCAAAGGCAGGGGACTGAAGCTTTCTTT
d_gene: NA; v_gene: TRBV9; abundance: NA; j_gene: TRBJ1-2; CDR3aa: CASSDLLYGYTF; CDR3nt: TGTGCCAGCAGCGACCTTCTATATGGCTACACCTTC
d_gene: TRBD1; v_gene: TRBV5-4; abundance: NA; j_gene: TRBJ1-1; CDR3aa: CASSWGGQGDTEAFF; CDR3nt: TGTGCCAGCAGCTGGGGAGGACAGGGGGACACTGAAGCTTTCTTT
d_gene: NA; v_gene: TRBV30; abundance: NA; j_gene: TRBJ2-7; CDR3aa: CAWSVGDEQYF; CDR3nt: TGTGCCTGGAGTGTAGGCGACGAGCAGTACTTC
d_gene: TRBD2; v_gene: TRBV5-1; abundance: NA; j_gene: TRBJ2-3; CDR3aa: CASSTGGTSAPTDTQYF; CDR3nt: TGCGCCAGCAGCACAGGAGGGACTAGCGCCCCCACAGATACGCAGTATTTT
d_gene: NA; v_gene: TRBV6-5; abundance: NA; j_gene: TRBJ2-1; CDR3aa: CASRDRSRGPQFF; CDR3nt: TGTGCCAGCAGGGACCGCTCCCGGGGGCCCCAGTTCTTC
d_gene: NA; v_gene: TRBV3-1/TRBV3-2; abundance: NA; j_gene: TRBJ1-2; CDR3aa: CASSQDQGFGYTF; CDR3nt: TGTGCCAGCAGCCAAGACCAGGGCTTTGGCTACACCTTC
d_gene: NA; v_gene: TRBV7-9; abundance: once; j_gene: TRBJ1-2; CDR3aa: CASSLDGLYGYTF; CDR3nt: TGTGCCAGCAGCTTAGACGGACTCTATGGCTACACCTTC
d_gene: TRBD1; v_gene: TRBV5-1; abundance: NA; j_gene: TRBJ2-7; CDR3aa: CASGQGATYEQYF; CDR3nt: TGCGCCAGCGGCCAGGGGGCCACTTACGAGCAGTACTTC
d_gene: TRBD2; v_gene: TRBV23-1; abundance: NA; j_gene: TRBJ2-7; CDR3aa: CASYTSGASYEQYF; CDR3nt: TGCGCCAGCTATACTAGCGGGGCCTCCTACGAGCAGTACTTC
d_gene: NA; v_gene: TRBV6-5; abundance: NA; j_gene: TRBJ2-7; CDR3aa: CASRNFPYEQYF; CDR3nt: TGTGCCAGCAGGAACTTCCCCTACGAGCAGTACTTC
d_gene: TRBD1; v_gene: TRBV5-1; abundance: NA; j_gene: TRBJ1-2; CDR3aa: CASRSGTAGYTF; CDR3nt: TGCGCCAGCAGGTCCGGGACAGCAGGCTACACCTTC
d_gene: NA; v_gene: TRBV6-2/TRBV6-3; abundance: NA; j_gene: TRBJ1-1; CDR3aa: CASSYSSSAFF; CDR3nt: TGTGCCAGCAGTTACTCGAGCTCGGCTTTCTTT
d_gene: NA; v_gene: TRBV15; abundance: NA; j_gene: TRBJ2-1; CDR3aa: CATSRVESEQFF; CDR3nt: TGTGCCACCAGCAGAGTTGAGAGTGAGCAGTTCTTC
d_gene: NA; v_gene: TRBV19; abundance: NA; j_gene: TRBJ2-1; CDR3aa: CASSIQSSSYNEQFF; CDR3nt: TGTGCCAGTAGTATCCAGTCAAGCTCCTACAATGAGCAGTTCTTC